These T cell receptor beta chains were read from a single sample in a study of a mutant IDH1 vaccine in newly diagnosed glioma. Here immunoSEQ multiplex PCR was the method, and the copy in TCRdb shows in-frame clones only, minus some. The top ten hold roughly 2.8% of the sample, which has about 69,000 clones, around 86% seen once. The sequenced sample was PBMCs, obtained from a glioma patient treated with radiotherapy, temozolomide or both. The receptor set was obtained from a man under 40 with glioma. The CDR3 runs from the conserved cysteine through the conserved F or W. Each record gives: V gene, J gene, clone size, D gene, CDR3 DNA, CDR3 protein. The D gene is left open where the match is weak. Clone sizes are given selectively: once, few, many, or a class where the clone is expanded.

TRBV9,TRBJ2-1,.,TRBD1,TGTGCCAGCAGCGGATCCGGGACAGGGTTCGTTGAGCAGTTCTTC,CASSGSGTGFVEQFF
TRBV4-1,TRBJ2-1,.,TRBD1,TGCGCCAGCAGGCAGGGGGTGGACAATGAGCAGTTCTTC,CASRQGVDNEQFF
TRBV7-9,TRBJ1-2,.,.,TGTGCCAGCAGCTTAGCGGTGACAGACGTCTATGGCTACACCTTC,CASSLAVTDVYGYTF
TRBV9,TRBJ2-3,.,.,TGTGCCAGCAGCGTAGGACCAGATACGCAGTATTTT,CASSVGPDTQYF
TRBV19,TRBJ1-4,few,.,TGTGCCAGTACTCCCCCGGGGCCGAATGAAAAACTGTTTTTT,CASTPPGPNEKLFF
TRBV5-3,TRBJ2-7,.,TRBD2,TGTGCCAGAAGCCGGGTGACTAGCGGGAGAGTCTACGAGCAGTACTTC,CARSRVTSGRVYEQYF
TRBV27,TRBJ1-3,.,TRBD1,TGTGCCAGCAGCTTGGGACAGGGGTACGGAAACACCATATATTTT,CASSLGQGYGNTIYF
TRBV29-1,TRBJ1-1,.,.,TGCAGCACTCGGAGGGGTGGGGGAAACACTGAAGCTTTCTTT,CSTRRGGGNTEAFF
TRBV5-5,TRBJ2-2,.,.,TGTGCCAGCAGCCCAAGGGTAGGGACCGGGGAGCTGTTTTTT,CASSPRVGTGELFF
TRBV5-1,TRBJ1-4,.,.,TGCGCCAGCAGCCCTCAGGGTTCTAATGAAAAACTGTTTTTT,CASSPQGSNEKLFF
TRBV4-2,TRBJ2-7,.,.,TGTGCCAGCAGCCCGCATATCGGAGGGGGCCCTTACGAGCAGTACTTC,CASSPHIGGGPYEQYF
TRBV6-1,TRBJ1-5,few,.,TGTGCCAGCAGTGTACAGGGTATACAGCCCCAGCATTTT,CASSVQGIQPQHF
TRBV20-1,TRBJ2-1,.,.,TGCAGTGCTCGCCTATCCGGTGAGCAGTTCTTC,CSARLSGEQFF
TRBV11-2,TRBJ2-1,.,TRBD1,TGTGCCAGCAGCTTCCTCCGACAGGGTCGGGATGAGCAGTTCTTC,CASSFLRQGRDEQFF
TRBV2,TRBJ2-7,.,.,TGTGCCAGCAGTGTACAGGGTGGCGAGCAGTACTTC,CASSVQGGEQYF
TRBV7-9,TRBJ1-1,few,.,TGTGCCAGCAGCTTAGGTATAAAAGTGAACACTGAAGCTTTCTTT,CASSLGIKVNTEAFF
TRBV2,TRBJ2-7,.,TRBD2,TGTGCCAGCAGTGTCGCGGGGGGGCGTGCCTACGAGCAGTACTTC,CASSVAGGRAYEQYF
TRBV6-1,TRBJ2-5,.,.,TGTGCCAGCGGGGGGGGGACACTCACGGGAGAGACCCAGTACTTC,CASGGGTLTGETQYF
TRBV19,TRBJ1-3,.,.,TGTGCCAGTCATCTGAGCTCTGGAAACACCATATATTTT,CASHLSSGNTIYF
TRBV6-9,TRBJ2-7,.,.,TGTGCCAGCAGCAAAGAGCGGACGCGTAGCTCCTACGAGCAGTACTTC,CASSKERTRSSYEQYF
TRBV7-9,TRBJ2-4,.,.,TGTGCCAGCGCAGGGGTATCAAACATTCAGTACTTC,CASAGVSNIQYF
TRBV28,TRBJ1-5,.,.,TGTGCCAGCGGGGAGGAGGATCAGCCCCAGCATTTT,CASGEEDQPQHF
TRBV28,TRBJ1-4,.,.,TGTGCCAGCAGTTTACCCCAGGATAATGAAAAACTGTTTTTT,CASSLPQDNEKLFF
TRBV6-5,TRBJ1-2,.,.,TGTGCCAGCGGGGGAATGGAGGCACCGGGTTATGGCTACACCTTC,CASGGMEAPGYGYTF
TRBV29-1,TRBJ2-2,.,.,TGCAGCGTTGACCCCAACCCGGGACGGAATCAACCGAACACCGGGGAGCTGTTTTTT,CSVDPNPGRNQPNTGELFF
TRBV4-1,TRBJ2-1,.,TRBD2,TGCGCCAGCAGCCAGACAAAGCGGGGGCCCTACAATGAGCAGTTCTTC,CASSQTKRGPYNEQFF
TRBV29-1,TRBJ2-1,.,TRBD2,TGCAGCACTCTGTTCGGGGGGGCCTCCTACAATGAGCAGTTCTTC,CSTLFGGASYNEQFF
TRBV9,TRBJ2-1,.,.,TGTGCCAGCGCACAGTGGAGCTCCTACAATGAGCAGTTCTTC,CASAQWSSYNEQFF
TRBV18,TRBJ1-6,few,.,TGTGCCAGCTCACCAACACTGGGATGGGATTCACCCCTCCACTTT,CASSPTLGWDSPLHF
TRBV7-9,TRBJ1-5,few,TRBD1,TGTGCCAGCAGCTTAGGGACAGGGGAATATAGCAATCAGCCCCAGCATTTT,CASSLGTGEYSNQPQHF
TRBV2,TRBJ2-5,.,.,TGTGCCAGCAGGGGGATCTCAGCGACCCCTCAGGAGACCCAGTACTTC,CASRGISATPQETQYF
TRBV5-4,TRBJ1-5,.,.,TGTGCCAGCACCATGGACGCGGGCAATCAGCCCCAGCATTTT,CASTMDAGNQPQHF
TRBV7-7,TRBJ2-1,.,.,TGTGCCAGCAGCTCCGATTGGGGGAATGAGCAGTTCTTC,CASSSDWGNEQFF
TRBV6-6,TRBJ1-1,.,.,TGTGCCAGCAGTTACTCCCAGACCACTGAAGCTTTCTTT,CASSYSQTTEAFF
TRBV11-2,TRBJ1-2,.,TRBD1,TGTGCCAGCAGCTTAGCTTCAGGGGGAGATGGCTACACCTTC,CASSLASGGDGYTF
TRBV2,TRBJ2-7,.,.,TGTGCCAGCATCGGGACGGCAATGGGAGGCGAGCAGTACTTC,CASIGTAMGGEQYF
TRBV2,TRBJ1-1,few,.,TGTGCCAGCTGCCGGAACACTGAAGCTTTCTTT,CASCRNTEAFF
TRBV6-1,TRBJ1-3,.,.,TGTGCCAGCGCCCTCGAAGGAACCTCTGGAAACACCATATATTTT,CASALEGTSGNTIYF
TRBV7-2,TRBJ2-3,.,.,TGTGCCAGCAGCTTATACGGGGCGGCAGTGTCAATTGGAGATACGCAGTATTTT,CASSLYGAAVSIGDTQYF
TRBV6-5,TRBJ1-1,.,.,TGTGCCAGCAGTGAATCGGGGAACACTGAAGCTTTCTTT,CASSESGNTEAFF
TRBV29-1,TRBJ1-2,.,.,TGCAGCGCTTCGGACGGTGACTATGGCTACACCTTC,CSASDGDYGYTF
TRBV7-6,TRBJ1-6,few,TRBD1,TGTGCGACCTCAGCAACAGACAGGGTCAATTCACCCCTCCACTTT,CATSATDRVNSPLHF